These 13 T cell receptor beta chains originate from one sample sequenced in a study of blood T cell repertoires in COVID-19. Libraries were prepared by immunoSEQ multiplex PCR; TCRdb keeps only in-frame clonotypes and omits some of them. The sample yields 100,000 to 120,000 clones, 80% to 85% seen once. Specimen: peripheral blood. These receptors were obtained from an elderly woman with acute or convalescent COVID-19.

The gene calls are TRBV6-1 and TRBJ1-4, with D possibly matching TRBD1 (5 bases). CDR1 and CDR2 (germline): MNHNS, SASEGT. The CDR3 has 15 residues. V was cut by 3 bases and J by 2 bases, with 10 bases left in between. CDR3 in amino acids: CASSDQGFTNEKLFF. The CDR3 DNA reads TGTGCCAGCAGTGACCAGGGCTTCACTAATGAAAAACTGTTTTTT.

The genes are TRBV11-2 and TRBJ1-5; possibly TRBD1 for D (6 bases). The ends were cut back, 5 bases at V and 3 bases at J, with 14 bases in the middle. The CDR3 loop spans 15 amino acids. CDR1 SGHAT and CDR2 FQNNGV come from the germline V gene. The CDR3 sequence: CASSDTTGSNQPQHF. The CDR3 region has the DNA TGTGCCAGCAGCGACACCACAGGGTCCAATCAGCCCCAGCATTTT.

The chain recombines TRBV7-9 with TRBJ2-1; D is perhaps TRBD1 (5 bases). V dropped 5 bases and J dropped 4 bases, with 18 bases sitting between them. This CDR3 comprises 16 residues. CDR1 is SEHNR, CDR2 FQNEAQ, per germline (reference sequence). The CDR3 DNA follows: TGTGCCAGCAGCCCCCCGCCAGGGTACCCTTACAATGAGCAGTTCTTC. Translating it yields CASSPPPGYPYNEQFF.

This rearrangement joins TRBV11-2 to TRBJ1-1, with a tentative D call TRBD1 (5 bases). The CDR3 contains 16 residues. Germline-derived CDR1 and CDR2 are SGHAT and FQNNGV. V lost 4 bases to trimming and J lost 4 bases, with 19 bases between them. This CDR3 reads CASSSLAGVVGTEAFF. As DNA, the CDR3 is TGTGCCAGCAGCTCGCTGGCGGGGGTGGTGGGCACTGAAGCTTTCTTT.

DNA for the CDR3: TGTGCCAGCAGTCCCCGGCGGGATCGGAACATTCAGTACTTC. Translated: CASSPRRDRNIQYF. This chain joins TRBV27 and TRBJ2-4; possibly TRBD2 for D (6 bases). V was trimmed by 5 bases and J by 7 bases, leaving 15 bases between them. This CDR3 comprises 14 residues. Looked up from germline, CDR1 is MNHEY and CDR2 is SMNVEV (reference sequence).

This chain uses TRBV2 with TRBJ1-2, with D possibly TRBD1 on 5 matching bases. The V end was cut by 2 bases, the J end by 2 bases, with 24 bases between. The CDR3 covers 19 residues. Germline V lookup: CDR1 SNHLY, CDR2 FYNNEI. CDR3 DNA: TGTGCCAGCAGTGAACAGTCCGGCAGGGTGATCGTGGCCAACTATGGCTACACCTTC. As protein: CASSEQSGRVIVANYGYTF.

V gene TRBV19 combines with J gene TRBJ2-2, with D maybe TRBD1 (5 bases). The CDR3 totals 15 residues. Germline lookup yields CDR1 LNHDA and CDR2 SQIVND (reference sequence). Trimming removed 3 bases at V and 2 bases at J, with 10 bases between. CDR3 bases: TGTGCCAGTAGTATTACAGGTGTAAACACCGGGGAGCTGTTTTTT. Its translation: CASSITGVNTGELFF. The whole variable domain, remainder taken from reference TRBV19 and TRBJ2-2, is DGGITQSPKYLFRKEGQNVTLSCEQNLNHDAMYWYRQDPGQGLRLIYYSQIVNDFQKGDIAEGYSVSREKKESFPLTVTSAQKNPTAFYLCASSITGVNTGELFFGEGSRLTVL.

The chain is built from TRBV19 and TRBJ2-5, with TRBD2 matching 9 bases. The CDR3 has 16 amino acids. Germline assignment: CDR1 LNHDA and CDR2 SQIVND (reference sequence). V trimming: 3 bases; J trimming: 3 bases; junction bases outside the gene matches: 8. CDR3 bases: TGTGCCAGTAGTATTCTCTTGGCTAGCGGGGAAGAGACCCAGTACTTC. Translated: CASSILLASGEETQYF.

V usage is TRBV6-2 or TRBV6-3 and J usage is TRBJ2-5; TRBD1 matches at 8 bases. In germline, CDR1 is MNHEY, CDR2 SVGEGT. CDR3 size: 14 residues. The ends lost 1 base at V and 4 bases at J; junction bases unmatched: 2. This CDR3 is CASSYWQGAETQYF. The CDR3 DNA reads TGTGCCAGCAGTTACTGGCAGGGGGCAGAGACCCAGTACTTC.

The chain links TRBV3-1 (or the pseudogene TRBV3-2) to TRBJ2-2; maybe TRBD2 (5 bases). V was clipped by 8 bases and J by 7 bases, with 8 bases between them. This CDR3 contains 11 residues. Germline values: CDR1 LGHDT, CDR2 YNNKEL (reference sequence). The DNA of the CDR3 is TGTGCCAGCGCCGGGGTCGGGGAGCTGTTTTTT. Its protein product is CASAGVGELFF.

This clone was counted between two and nine times. This chain joins TRBV7-2 and TRBJ1-6, with D tentatively TRBD1 (5 bases). This CDR3 contains 13 residues. V shed 1 base and J shed 15 bases, with 13 bases lying between them. Germline V lookup: CDR1 SGHTA, CDR2 FQGNSA. The chain's CDR3 is CASSLVVPGLLHF. The CDR3 DNA sequence: TGTGCCAGCAGCTTAGTAGTTCCGGGACTCCTCCACTTT.

The chain recombines TRBV2 with TRBJ2-1; D might be TRBD1 (5 bases). Germline-derived CDR1 and CDR2 are SNHLY and FYNNEI. Trimming took off 4 bases at V and 6 bases at J, with 7 bases between the two ends. The CDR3 is made up of 12 amino acids. CDR3 sequence (DNA): TGTGCCAGCAGTGGTAGGGGCAATGAGCAGTTCTTC. Translated, it gives CASSGRGNEQFF.

The chain is built from TRBV11-3 and TRBJ2-2; 7 bases match TRBD1. The CDR3 has 14 amino acids. The V and J ends lost 5 bases and 5 bases, in that order; junction bases with no gene match: 5. The germline V gene has CDR1 SGHNT and CDR2 YENEEA. CDR3 DNA sequence: TGTGCCAGCAGCCAACAGGGGCGAACCGGGGAGCTGTTTTTT. It is translated as CASSQQGRTGELFF.